The 13 T cell receptor beta chains below come from one sample, sequenced in a study of shared clonotypes between healthy human individuals. CD45RO-negative cells were positively selected for CCR7, leaving out terminally differentiated effector memory CD45RA+ cells. This table comes from immunoSEQ multiplex PCR, and its TCRdb copy is limited to in-frame clones, with some not included. The data show a few hundred thousand clones, 95% seen once. The material sequenced was naive CD8+ T cells sorted from blood. The receptor set was obtained from a woman in her twenties or thirties in good health.

V and J are TRBV13 and TRBJ2-7; D not certain. In germline, CDR1 is PRHDT, CDR2 FYEKMQ (reference sequence). The length of the CDR3 is 15 residues. V lost 3 bases and J 0 bases, leaving 12 bases between the germline ends. The CDR3 reads CASSFGAVVSYEQYF. DNA of the CDR3: TGTGCCAGCAGCTTCGGCGCAGTGGTCTCCTACGAGCAGTACTTC.

This chain links TRBV5-6 with TRBJ2-1; 9 bases match TRBD2. This CDR3 has 15 amino acids. Germline assignment: CDR1 SGHDT and CDR2 YYEEEE. V lost 3 bases and J lost 9; bases outside the gene matches: 10. CDR3 sequence: CASSSGLAGGVEQFF. The CDR3 DNA sequence: TGTGCCAGCAGCTCAGGTTTGGCGGGAGGGGTTGAGCAGTTCTTC.

This chain joins TRBV27 and TRBJ2-7; 8 nucleotides agree with TRBD1. J gave up 4 bases and V 6 bases, and 8 bases lay outside the gene matches. Per the germline V gene, CDR1 is MNHEY and CDR2 is SMNVEV (reference sequence). The CDR3 consists of 14 residues. The CDR3 DNA is TGTGCCAGCAGGGGACAGGCAGGCTCATACGAGCAGTACTTC. It codes for CASRGQAGSYEQYF.

V and J are TRBV7-3 and TRBJ2-1; D unresolved. Per germline, CDR1 SGHTA and CDR2 FQGTGA. V dropped 5 bases and J dropped 3 bases, with 8 bases sitting between them. The CDR3 has 13 amino acids. The chain's CDR3 is CASSLFGYNEQFF. CDR3 DNA sequence: TGTGCCAGCAGCCTATTCGGCTACAATGAGCAGTTCTTC.

V is TRBV19 and J is TRBJ2-7; unclear D gene. This CDR3 is 16 amino acids long. The V gene lost 0 bases and the J gene lost 4 bases, with 16 bases spanning the gap. Germline V CDR1 and CDR2: LNHDA, SQIVND (reference sequence). As DNA, the CDR3 is TGTGCCAGTAGTATAGATCTGGAACACTCAGTTTACGAGCAGTACTTC. It yields the protein CASSIDLEHSVYEQYF.

The rearrangement joins TRBV6-6 to TRBJ2-7, with 12 bases identical to TRBD2. CDR1 and CDR2 from the germline V gene are MNHNY and SVGAGI (reference sequence). Losses at the gene ends were 5 bases for V and 5 bases for J; bases not matched to a gene: 7. CDR3 length: 15 residues. The CDR3 sequence: CASSGLAGGDDEQYF. The CDR3 bases are TGTGCCAGCAGTGGGCTAGCGGGAGGGGACGACGAGCAGTACTTC.

The V and J genes are TRBV4-1 and TRBJ1-1; D gene uncertain. Germline loops: CDR1 MGHRA, CDR2 YSYEKL. V was cut by 0 bases and J by 7 bases, with 18 bases left in between. The CDR3 sequence is 16 residues long. The CDR3 DNA reads as TGCGCCAGCAGCCAAGAGGAGGTAGGGCTGAGTAATGAAGCTTTCTTT. Protein product: CASSQEEVGLSNEAFF.

The chain is built from TRBV30 and TRBJ2-7; D is perhaps TRBD1 or TRBD2 (6 bases each). The CDR3 runs to 14 residues. Trimming cost V 4 bases and J 0 bases, with 13 bases left between them. The germline V gene encodes CDR1 GTSNPN and CDR2 SVGIG (reference sequence). This chain's CDR3 is CAWMVGGDSYEQYF. The CDR3, as DNA: TGTGCCTGGATGGTCGGGGGCGACTCCTACGAGCAGTACTTC.

With regard to this clone: Distinct nucleotide sequences in the sample also encode this CDR3. The V gene is TRBV28, the J gene TRBJ2-7; D might be TRBD2 (5 bases). The V gene lost 5 bases and the J gene lost 2 bases, with 7 bases spanning the gap. There are 12 residues in the CDR3. CDR1 is MDHEN and CDR2 is SYDVKM in the germline V gene. The CDR3 loop is CASSSGPYEQYF. The CDR3, as DNA: TGTGCCAGCAGTAGCGGCCCCTACGAGCAGTACTTC.

The chain joins TRBV6-1 to TRBJ1-5; 7 bases agree with TRBD1. CDR1 and CDR2 (germline): MNHNS, SASEGT. CDR3 size: 14 residues. Trimming removed 8 bases from V and 5 bases from J; junction bases left unmatched: 9. The CDR3 region has the DNA TGTGCCAGCGGCGGACAGGTCGACCATCAGCCCCAGCATTTT. It encodes CASGGQVDHQPQHF.

This chain joins TRBV7-8 and TRBJ2-7; D may be TRBD2 (5 bases). Germline CDR1 is SGHVS and CDR2 is FQNEAQ. The CDR3 sequence is 14 residues long. The V and J ends lost 3 bases and 1 base respectively, with 10 bases between them. CDR3 protein: CASSFNRESYEQYF. The CDR3 nucleotides read TGTGCCAGCAGCTTCAACCGGGAATCCTACGAGCAGTACTTC.

The V gene is TRBV4-1, the J gene TRBJ2-5; D might be TRBD1 or TRBD2, each matching 6 bases. CDR3 length equals 15 residues. With 4 bases removed from V and 2 bases from J, the gap between germline ends came to 14 bases. From germline, CDR1 is MGHRA and CDR2 YSYEKL. CDR3 DNA: TGCGCCAGCAGCCCCTCGCCGGGGGCGCAAGAGACCCAGTACTTC. It translates to CASSPSPGAQETQYF.

This chain links TRBV10-3 with TRBJ2-7; 11 nucleotides line up with TRBD1. This CDR3 has 15 amino acids. Germline values: CDR1 ENHRY, CDR2 SYGVKD. The V segment lost 5 bases and the J segment 6 bases; nucleotides outside the gene matches: 9. CDR3 sequence reads: CAISRPGTGGREQYF. DNA for the CDR3: TGTGCCATCAGTCGACCCGGGACAGGGGGTCGCGAGCAGTACTTC.